These 4 T cell receptor beta chains originate from one sample sequenced in a study of T cell responses to AZD1222 COVID-19 vaccine. Clones were sequenced by immunoSEQ multiplex PCR, and TCRdb holds only the in-frame ones, with some missing. The profile shows roughly 150,000 clones, roughly 90% of them singletons. The sequenced sample was peripheral blood, obtained 28 days after the second AZD1222 dose. These TCRs come from an adult who received the AZD1222 COVID-19 vaccine.

The chain has TRBV18 and TRBJ2-5; 12 bases map to TRBD1. The CDR3 has 15 amino acids. V lost 3 bases and J lost 3; bases outside the gene matches: 2. The germline CDR1 and CDR2 sequences are KGHSH and LQKENI. CDR3 in amino acids: CASSPGTGGKETQYF. The CDR3 DNA is TGTGCCAGCTCACCCGGGACAGGGGGCAAAGAGACCCAGTACTTC.

The chain uses TRBV19 and TRBJ1-3; TRBD1 might be the D (5 bases). Germline V CDR1 and CDR2: LNHDA, SQIVND (reference sequence). V shed 6 bases and J shed 0 bases, with 21 bases lying between them. The CDR3 length is 18 residues. In nucleotides, the CDR3 is TGTGCCAGTAGCCCCCGGGACCCGAGAGGGAGCTCTGGAAACACCATATATTTT. Its protein is CASSPRDPRGSSGNTIYF. Variable domain in full (rest from reference TRBV19 and TRBJ1-3): DGGITQSPKYLFRKEGQNVTLSCEQNLNHDAMYWYRQDPGQGLRLIYYSQIVNDFQKGDIAEGYSVSREKKESFPLTVTSAQKNPTAFYLCASSPRDPRGSSGNTIYFGEGSWLTVV.

This rearrangement joins TRBV9 to TRBJ2-1; 10 bases are a match to TRBD2. Trimming removed 4 bases from V and 4 bases from J; junction bases left unmatched: 11. From germline, CDR1 is SGDLS and CDR2 YYNGEE. This CDR3 has 17 amino acids. CDR3 in DNA: TGTGCCAGCAGCCCCCGACTAGCGGGCCTCCCTTACAATGAGCAGTTCTTC. It specifies CASSPRLAGLPYNEQFF.

The V and J genes are TRBV1 and TRBJ2-2; the table's D call, TRBD2, was not checked against the DNA. TRBV1 is classified as a pseudogene. The CDR3 totals 16 residues. The CDR3 loop is CTSSRIAGGFTGELFF. In nucleotides, the CDR3 is TGCACCAGCAGCCGGATAGCGGGAGGGTTCACCGGGGAGCTGTTTTTT.